What follows is one T cell receptor (beta chain) and its context. As handled by the study authors: Amplifying reference gene primers gave estimates of nucleated cell counts. Clones were read by immunoSEQ multiplex PCR, and TCRdb kept only the in-frame ones, dropping some. Clone size and V and J calls were adopted from that table, with D and trimming inferred from the DNA. The table records 150,000 to 200,000 clones, 65% to 85% of them present only once. This entry belongs to a study of blood T cell repertoires in COVID-19. Germline CDR1 is LNHDA and CDR2 is SQIVND (reference sequence). The germline V and J ends were trimmed by 7 bases and 5 bases, with 20 bases remaining between them. The CDR3 loop spans 15 amino acids.

The origin of this receptor is a woman aged 80 or over with active or convalescent COVID-19. The chain couples TRBV19 to TRBJ1-2; D remains unclear. The sequencing sample was made of peripheral blood. This CDR3 is CASKSGSPPPYGYTF. CDR3 sequence (DNA): TGTGCCAGTAAATCAGGTTCCCCTCCCCCTTATGGCTACACCTTC.